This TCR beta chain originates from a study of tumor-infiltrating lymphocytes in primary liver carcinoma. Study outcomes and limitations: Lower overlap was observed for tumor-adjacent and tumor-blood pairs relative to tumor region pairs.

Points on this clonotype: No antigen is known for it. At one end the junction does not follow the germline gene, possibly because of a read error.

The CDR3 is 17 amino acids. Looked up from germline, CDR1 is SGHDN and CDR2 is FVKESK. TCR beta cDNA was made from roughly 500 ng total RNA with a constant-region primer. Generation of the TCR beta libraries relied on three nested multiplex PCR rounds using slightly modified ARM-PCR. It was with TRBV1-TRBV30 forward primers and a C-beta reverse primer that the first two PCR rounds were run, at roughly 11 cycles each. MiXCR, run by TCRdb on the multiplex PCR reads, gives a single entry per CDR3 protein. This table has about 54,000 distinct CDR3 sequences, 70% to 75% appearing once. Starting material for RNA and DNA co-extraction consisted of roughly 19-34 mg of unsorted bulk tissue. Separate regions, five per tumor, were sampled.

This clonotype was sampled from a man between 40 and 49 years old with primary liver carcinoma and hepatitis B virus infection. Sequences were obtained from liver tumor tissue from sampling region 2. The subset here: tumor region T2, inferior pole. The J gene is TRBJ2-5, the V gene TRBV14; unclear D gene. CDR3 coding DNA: TGTGCCAGCAGTCAAGACCACGTCCCGGAGTTCCAAGAGACTCAGTACTTC. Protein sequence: CASSQDHVPEFQETQYF.